The clone carrying this TCR beta chain showed up many times. What it recognizes is unknown. Time point in this sample: newly diagnosed GD, antithyroid drugs for less than 3 months. PBMCs were the source of the RNA used for TCR sequencing. Combining iRepertoire HTBI primers with Arm-PCR of CDR3 regions, the authors built TCR beta libraries. Original analysis: Samples revealed 50 to 70 TRBV and approximately 15 TRBJ segments. Each CDR3 protein is one row after TCRdb ran MiXCR on the multiplex PCR reads. The V and J calls reflect TCRdb's pipeline rather than the authors' work. Among around 360,000 distinct CDR3 sequences, about a sixth were seen once, and the ten largest hold around 21%. The germline V and J ends were trimmed by 0 bases and 5 bases, with 4 bases remaining between them. Germline CDR1 reads SGHVS; CDR2 reads FQNEAQ. This CDR3 comprises 13 residues. These data belong to a study of regulatory T cells in long-lasting Graves disease.

Study outcomes and limitations: Persistent Graves' disease cases displayed lower TCR diversity than newly diagnosed ones. It was in persistent disease that TRBV28, TRBJ1-2 and TRBJ2-5 were favored.

These data were also reused for a study on T cells in Graves' hyperthyroidism and ophthalmopathy. That study adds: The TCR CDR3 was amplified in a first-round RT-PCR using the HTBI primer set.

Sequencing used peripheral blood mononuclear cells (PBMCs), obtained at new diagnosis, from a patient treated with antithyroid drugs. The V and J genes are TRBV7-8 and TRBJ2-2; D unresolved. This receptor was taken from a woman under 30 with Graves disease. CDR3 in amino acids: CASSLARTGELFF. For the CDR3, the DNA is TGTGCCAGCAGCTTAGCGCGAACCGGGGAGCTGTTTTTT.